The rows below give T cell receptor beta chains drawn from one sample of a study of T-cell memory formation after mild COVID-19. TCRdb re-called the 5' RACE reads with MiXCR, one entry per CDR3 protein. The data show roughly 200,000 distinct CDR3 sequences, roughly 16% seen once. The sequenced sample was PBMCs or a T cell subset sorted from them (not recorded which). The receptors stem from an adult woman who had mild COVID-19 (a few samples of this study predate the infection). Cell type and time point are not known. Each CDR3 is given with its conserved first and last residue. D genes are given only for firm matches. Size is stated for part of the rows, as once, few or many counts, or as a class when the clone is expanded.

j_call clone_size v_call d_call cdr3_nt cdr3_aa
TRBJ1-2 few TRBV5-1 - TGCGCCAGCAGCTCCGCGGACAGTCTCTATGGCTACACCTTC CASSSADSLYGYTF
TRBJ2-7 - TRBV9 - TGTGCCAGCAGCGTAGGACAGGATTTCTCCTACGAGCAGTACTTC CASSVGQDFSYEQYF
TRBJ1-1 - TRBV6-1 - TGTGCCAGCAGTGAAGCGTGGGGGTCGACTGAAGCTTTCTTT CASSEAWGSTEAFF
TRBJ2-7 - TRBV12-3/TRBV12-4 - TGTGCCAGCAGCCCCGCCCCACAAAAACAACTCTACGAGCAGTACTTC CASSPAPQKQLYEQYF
TRBJ1-2 few TRBV12-3/TRBV12-4 - TGTGCCAGCAGTTTGAGGCGGTATGGCTACACCTTC CASSLRRYGYTF
TRBJ2-2 few TRBV6-6 - TGTGCCAGCAGTTACCCGGACTTAGTGAGGACCGGGGAGCTGTTTTTT CASSYPDLVRTGELFF
TRBJ2-1 - TRBV7-3 TRBD2 TGTGCCAGCAGCTTAAGCCCCACTAGCGGGGGAAATGAGCAGTTCTTC CASSLSPTSGGNEQFF
TRBJ2-3 few TRBV11-3 TRBD2 TGTGCCAGCAGACCGACTAGCGGCACAGATACGCAGTATTTT CASRPTSGTDTQYF
TRBJ2-5 - TRBV4-2 - TGTGCCAGCAGCCAAGATCTCAGGCAGTCTCAAGAGACCCAGTACTTC CASSQDLRQSQETQYF
TRBJ1-2 few TRBV5-1 - TGCGCCAGCAGCCCTAACCTAAACTATGGCTACACCTTC CASSPNLNYGYTF
TRBJ2-2 - TRBV4-1 TRBD1 TGCGCCGGCAGCCTACGACAGGGGTCCGGGGAGCTGTTTTTT CAGSLRQGSGELFF
TRBJ2-1 few TRBV9 - TGTGCCAGCAGCGTAGGGGTCGATGAGCAGTTCTTC CASSVGVDEQFF
TRBJ2-7 - TRBV7-9 - TGTGCCAGCAGCTGGGCGGGGAAAGGTCCCGAGCAGTACTTC CASSWAGKGPEQYF
TRBJ1-2 few TRBV7-2 - TGTGCCAGCAGCGTCGGGACAAGCTATGGCTACACCTTC CASSVGTSYGYTF
TRBJ2-2 once TRBV7-9 TRBD1 TGTGCCAGCAGACAGGACAGGGTTCTGAGCACCGGGGAGCTGTTTTTT CASRQDRVLSTGELFF
TRBJ2-1 few TRBV7-9 TRBD2 TGTGCCAGCAGCTCCCCCCCTAGGACTAGCGGGAGGGCGAATGAGCAGTTCTTC CASSSPPRTSGRANEQFF
TRBJ2-1 - TRBV9 - TGTGCCAGCAGCGTAGATGGTAGGGCCAATGAGCAGTTCTTC CASSVDGRANEQFF
TRBJ2-7 - TRBV6-1 - TGTGCCAGCAGTGACGGGGGGCTCCTCTTTTACGAGCAGTACTTC CASSDGGLLFYEQYF
TRBJ2-7 few TRBV3-1 - TGTGCCAGCAGCCACCTTAGCGGAATCTCCTACGAGCAGTACTTC CASSHLSGISYEQYF
TRBJ2-1 few TRBV12-3/TRBV12-4 - TGTGCCAGCAGCCGCTTCCCCTCGAACAATGAGCAGTTCTTC CASSRFPSNNEQFF
TRBJ2-1 many TRBV12-3/TRBV12-4 - TGTGCCAGCAGTTTACCTCAGGGTAACAATGAGCAGTTCTTC CASSLPQGNNEQFF
TRBJ2-1 - TRBV7-9 TRBD2 TGTGCCAGCAGCTTGCGACTAGCGGGGGCCAGCCATGAGCAGTTCTTC CASSLRLAGASHEQFF
TRBJ1-5 few TRBV9 - TGTGCCAGCAGCGTAGGTACGGATAACAATCAGCCCCAGCATTTT CASSVGTDNNQPQHF
TRBJ1-2 few TRBV25-1 TRBD1 TGTGCCAGCATGGGGGATACAGGGGGCGCGGGCTATGGCTACACCTTC CASMGDTGGAGYGYTF
TRBJ2-2 - TRBV7-7 TRBD1 TGTGCTAGCAGCGAACACCCGACAGGGGGCGGGGAGCTGTTTTTT CASSEHPTGGGELFF
TRBJ1-2 - TRBV20-1 - TGCAGTGCTAGAGTGGGGGGCTATGGCTACACCTTC CSARVGGYGYTF
TRBJ2-1 - TRBV4-1 - TGCGCCAGCAGCCAAGATGGGCAGCCGTCCGATGAGCAGTTCTTC CASSQDGQPSDEQFF
TRBJ2-1 few TRBV4-2 TRBD2 TGTGCCAGCAGCCAACGGAGCGGGGGGACGTTTAATGAGCAGTTCTTC CASSQRSGGTFNEQFF
TRBJ2-7 - TRBV18 - TGTGCCAGCTCACCGGACCGGCAAGGATACGAGCAGTACTTC CASSPDRQGYEQYF
TRBJ1-5 - TRBV6-2/TRBV6-3 TRBD1 TGTGCCAGCAGTTATGTGGGACAGGCCTATAATCAGCCCCAGCATTTT CASSYVGQAYNQPQHF
TRBJ2-5 few TRBV20-1 TRBD2 TGCAGTGCTGACCTGGTCCCGGGACTAGCGGGCGGGTCCCGGGAGACCCAGTACTTC CSADLVPGLAGGSRETQYF
TRBJ2-7 few TRBV3-1 - TGTGCCAGCAGCCAAGGGACTTTTAGCTACGAGCAGTACTTC CASSQGTFSYEQYF
TRBJ1-5 few TRBV29-1 TRBD1 TGCAGCGTCACCGACAGGGACAATCAGCCCCAGCATTTT CSVTDRDNQPQHF
TRBJ2-6 once TRBV12-3/TRBV12-4 - TGTGCCAGCCTACCTAGGGAGCCGGTGAGCTCTGGGGCCAACGTCCTGACTTTC CASLPREPVSSGANVLTF
TRBJ2-1 many TRBV7-9 TRBD2 TGTGCCAGCAGTCTGTTCGGAGCGGGGGGTTCCAATGAGCAGTTCTTC CASSLFGAGGSNEQFF
TRBJ2-5 few TRBV5-6 TRBD2 TGTGCCAGCGGTCTGGCTAGCGGGAGGAGAGAGACCCAGTACTTC CASGLASGRRETQYF
TRBJ2-1 - TRBV5-1 TRBD2 TGCGCCAGCAGCTTGGGGGTGACTAGCGGCCTTCTCGAGCAGTTCTTC CASSLGVTSGLLEQFF